These T cell receptor beta chains were read from a single sample in a study of glioma-infiltrating T cells. Each CDR3 protein is one row after TCRdb ran MiXCR on the multiplex PCR reads. The table records roughly 100,000 distinct CDR3 sequences, roughly 40% of them present only once. Sequenced input: glioma tissue, nonneoplastic brain tissue, or PBMCs (not recorded which). All receptors derive from a human donor with low-grade glioma or glioblastoma, undergoing nonglioma brain surgery, or in good health (not recorded which). Each CDR3 is given with its conserved first and last residue. D genes are given only for firm matches. Clone sizes are given selectively: once, few, many, or a class where the clone is expanded.

D	size	V	J	CDR3	DNA
TRBD2	many	TRBV20-1	TRBJ2-5	CSARGGVAGGSQETQYF	TGCAGTGCTAGAGGGGGGGTAGCGGGAGGGTCACAAGAGACCCAGTACTTC
TRBD2	.	TRBV10-3	TRBJ2-7	CAISTGGTGEQYF	TGTGCCATCAGTACGGGAGGGACCGGCGAGCAGTACTTC
TRBD2	many	TRBV5-6	TRBJ2-1	CASSFAASGKYNEQFF	TGTGCCAGCAGCTTCGCGGCTAGCGGGAAATACAATGAGCAGTTCTTC
TRBD2	many	TRBV4-1	TRBJ2-5	CASSQRASGGAGETQYF	TGCGCCAGCAGCCAACGGGCTAGCGGGGGGGCCGGGGAGACCCAGTACTTC
.	.	TRBV28	TRBJ2-7	CASMESRNSTYEQYF	TGTGCCAGCATGGAATCGCGTAACAGTACCTACGAGCAGTACTTC
TRBD2	.	TRBV5-4	TRBJ2-1	CASSLSGRARVGEQFF	TGTGCCAGCAGCTTGTCCGGGAGGGCCCGGGTCGGTGAGCAGTTCTTC
.	many	TRBV2	TRBJ2-3	CASSYQDSGTDTQYF	TGTGCCAGCAGTTACCAGGATTCCGGCACAGATACGCAGTATTTT
.	many	TRBV4-3	TRBJ2-7	CASSQDGGPPYEQYF	TGCGCCAGCAGCCAAGATGGGGGCCCGCCCTACGAGCAGTACTTC
.	many	TRBV18	TRBJ2-5	CASQWGETQYF	TGTGCCAGCCAGTGGGGAGAGACCCAGTACTTC
.	many	TRBV7-9	TRBJ2-3	CASSKVGKGTDTQYF	TGTGCCAGCAGCAAGGTCGGTAAGGGCACAGATACGCAGTATTTT
.	many	TRBV4-2	TRBJ1-5	CASSQDNSNQPQHF	TGTGCCAGCAGCCAAGATAACAGCAATCAGCCCCAGCATTTT
TRBD2	.	TRBV12-3/TRBV12-4	TRBJ2-5	CASRLTGTSGSTQYF	TGTGCCAGCAGACTTACCGGGACTAGCGGGAGCACCCAGTACTTC
TRBD2	.	TRBV6-9	TRBJ2-5	CASSSSGAQETQYF	TGTGCCAGCAGTTCTAGCGGGGCACAGGAGACCCAGTACTTC
.	.	TRBV15	TRBJ2-3	CATSSSYRATDTQYF	TGTGCCACCAGCAGTTCGTACAGGGCGACAGATACGCAGTATTTT
TRBD2	.	TRBV20-1	TRBJ2-7	CSAGTSGEQYF	TGCAGTGCTGGGACTAGCGGGGAGCAGTACTTC
.	once	TRBV2	TRBJ2-1	CASREIGVYNEQFF	TGTGCCAGCAGAGAAATAGGGGTCTACAATGAGCAGTTCTTC
TRBD2	.	TRBV15	TRBJ2-3	CAASRDTLAGAPTDTHYF	TGTGCCGCCAGCAGAGATACCCTAGCGGGAGCACCCACAGATACACATTATTTT
.	many	TRBV5-1	TRBJ2-3	CASSQTADTQYF	TGCGCCAGCAGCCAAACCGCAGATACGCAGTATTTT
.	many	TRBV28	TRBJ2-7	CASSPGDGNRYEQYF	TGTGCCAGCAGTCCAGGGGATGGAAATAGGTACGAGCAGTACTTC
TRBD1	many	TRBV20-1	TRBJ1-5	CSARPRGTGGQPQHF	TGCAGTGCTAGACCTCGTGGGACAGGGGGCCAGCCCCAGCATTTT
TRBD1	.	TRBV20-1	TRBJ2-7	CSAARDRAYGQYF	TGCAGTGCCGCCAGGGACAGAGCCTACGGGCAGTACTTC
.	many	TRBV18	TRBJ2-1	CASSPWQNNEQFF	TGTGCCAGCTCACCGTGGCAGAACAATGAGCAGTTCTTC
TRBD1	many	TRBV19	TRBJ2-7	CASSIVLLDRRRFSYEQYF	TGTGCCAGTAGTATAGTGCTCTTGGACAGGAGACGTTTCTCCTACGAGCAGTACTTC
.	many	TRBV11-2	TRBJ2-2	CASSGPNGGELFF	TGTGCCAGCAGCGGCCCGAACGGCGGGGAGCTGTTTTTT
.	.	TRBV28	TRBJ2-4	CASSSPGPRLAKNIQYF	TGTGCTAGCAGTTCCCCGGGACCCCGTCTAGCCAAAAACATTCAGTACTTC
.	many	TRBV20-1	TRBJ2-1	CSASKRTTSSYNEQFF	TGCAGTGCTAGTAAGCGGACGACAAGCTCCTACAATGAGCAGTTCTTC
.	few	TRBV29-1	TRBJ1-2	CSVYDRPPLYGYTF	TGCAGCGTTTATGACAGACCCCCTCTCTATGGCTACACCTTC
.	.	TRBV4-1	TRBJ2-2	CSSSQDFAGELFF	TGCTCCAGCAGCCAAGATTTCGCCGGGGAGCTGTTTTTT
.	.	TRBV24-1	TRBJ2-1	CVTSDWLADNEQFF	TGTGTTACCAGTGATTGGTTAGCGGACAATGAGCAGTTCTTC
.	.	TRBV7-8	TRBJ1-5	CASSTWRGSSNRPQHF	TGTGCCAGCAGCACATGGCGGGGAAGTAGCAATCGGCCCCAGCACTTT
.	many	TRBV6-1	TRBJ1-1	CASSLRDFEAFF	TGTGCCAGCAGTCTTCGGGATTTTGAAGCTTTCTTT
TRBD1	many	TRBV7-9	TRBJ2-7	CASTKSRLQGAYEQYF	TGTGCCAGCACCAAAAGTAGGCTCCAGGGGGCCTACGAGCAGTACTTC
.	many	TRBV7-3	TRBJ1-1	CASSLTPGTTEAFF	TGTGCCAGCAGCTTAACGCCCGGGACCACTGAAGCTTTCTTT
.	many	TRBV2	TRBJ1-1	CASSPRVEAFF	TGTGCCAGCAGCCCCAGGGTTGAAGCTTTCTTT
.	many	TRBV6-2/TRBV6-3	TRBJ1-1	CASTFSPTVNTEAFF	TGTGCCAGCACCTTTTCCCCCACAGTGAACACTGAAGCTTTCTTT
.	many	TRBV6-2/TRBV6-3	TRBJ1-2	CASSYGRVLDGYTF	TGTGCCAGCAGTTACGGCAGGGTTCTGGACGGCTACACCTTC
.	many	TRBV6-2/TRBV6-3	TRBJ2-1	CASSLLGGVDPDSLYNEQFF	TGTGCCAGCAGCTTACTCGGTGGTGTGGATCCCGATTCCTTGTACAATGAGCAGTTCTTC
.	.	TRBV19	TRBJ2-6	CASSIALSGANVLTF	TGTGCCAGTAGTATCGCCCTTTCTGGGGCCAACGTCCTGACTTTC
.	.	TRBV6-5	TRBJ1-1	CSSSYSLGPEAFF	TGTTCCAGCAGTTACTCTTTGGGTCCTGAAGCTTTCTTT
.	many	TRBV10-2	TRBJ2-5	CATSQETQYF	TGCGCCACCTCTCAAGAGACCCAGTACTTC
.	many	TRBV10-3	TRBJ2-7	CAISERRYEQYF	TGTGCCATCAGTGAGAGGCGTTACGAGCAGTACTTC
TRBD2	few	TRBV28	TRBJ2-5	CASSPSGGGGWETQYF	TGTGCCAGCAGTCCTAGCGGGGGGGGGGGGTGGGAGACCCAGTACTTC
.	many	TRBV19	TRBJ1-5	CASRKPGGNQPQHF	TGTGCCAGTAGAAAACCGGGAGGCAATCAGCCCCAGCATTTT
TRBD1	.	TRBV5-1	TRBJ2-2	CASSGGTGNTGELFF	TGCGCCAGCAGCGGGGGGACAGGCAACACCGGGGAGCTGTTTTTT
.	many	TRBV3-1	TRBJ2-1	CASSRRSSYNEQFF	TGTGCCAGCAGCCGACGCAGCTCCTACAATGAGCAGTTCTTC
.	.	TRBV29-1	TRBJ2-5	CSAGTWKTQYF	TGCAGCGCCGGGACTTGGAAGACCCAGTACTTC
.	many	TRBV29-1	TRBJ1-1	CSADRDTEAFF	TGCAGCGCTGACCGGGACACTGAAGCTTTCTTT
TRBD1	many	TRBV19	TRBJ2-7	CASSSEDRESYEQYF	TGTGCCAGTAGTTCAGAGGACAGGGAGTCCTACGAGCAGTACTTC
.	.	TRBV15	TRBJ2-3	CATRQVDTQYF	TGTGCCACCCGACAGGTTGATACGCAGTATTTT
.	many	TRBV19	TRBJ2-2	CASSPRPTTGELFF	TGTGCCAGTAGTCCACGTCCTACGACCGGGGAGCTGTTTTTT
.	many	TRBV20-1	TRBJ2-5	CSARRDGGGETQYF	TGCAGTGCGCGTCGGGACGGTGGGGGAGAGACCCAGTACTTC
.	many	TRBV7-6	TRBJ1-1	CASSLVENTEAFF	TGTGCCAGCAGCTTAGTAGAGAACACTGAAGCTTTCTTT
TRBD1	.	TRBV15	TRBJ1-2	CATSRTRTGYGYTF	TGTGCCACCAGCAGAACCCGGACAGGCTATGGCTACACCTTC
TRBD1	many	TRBV6-1	TRBJ1-3	CASKGQGFAGNTIYF	TGTGCCAGCAAAGGACAGGGCTTCGCGGGAAACACCATATATTTT
.	once	TRBV2	TRBJ1-2	CASREYSGSGYTF	TGTGCCAGCAGAGAGTACAGTGGGTCTGGGTACACCTTC